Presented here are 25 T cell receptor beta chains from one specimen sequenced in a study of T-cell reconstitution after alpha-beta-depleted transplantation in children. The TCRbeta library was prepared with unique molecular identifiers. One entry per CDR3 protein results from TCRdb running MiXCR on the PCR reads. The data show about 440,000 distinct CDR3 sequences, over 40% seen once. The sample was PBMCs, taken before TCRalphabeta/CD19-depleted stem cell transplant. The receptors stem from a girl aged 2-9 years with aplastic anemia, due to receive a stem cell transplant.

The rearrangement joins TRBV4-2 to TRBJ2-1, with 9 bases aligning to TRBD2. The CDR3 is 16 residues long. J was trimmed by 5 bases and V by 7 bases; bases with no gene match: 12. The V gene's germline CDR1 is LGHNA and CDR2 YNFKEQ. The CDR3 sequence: CASNPGDSGGNNEQFF. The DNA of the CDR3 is TGTGCCAGCAACCCTGGTGATAGCGGGGGTAACAATGAGCAGTTCTTC.

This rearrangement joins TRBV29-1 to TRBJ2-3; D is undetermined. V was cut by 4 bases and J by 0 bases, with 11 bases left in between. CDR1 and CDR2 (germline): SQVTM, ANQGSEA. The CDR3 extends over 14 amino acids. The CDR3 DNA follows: TGCAGCGTTGGAATCCGGGCGAGCACAGATACGCAGTATTTT. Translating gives CSVGIRASTDTQYF.

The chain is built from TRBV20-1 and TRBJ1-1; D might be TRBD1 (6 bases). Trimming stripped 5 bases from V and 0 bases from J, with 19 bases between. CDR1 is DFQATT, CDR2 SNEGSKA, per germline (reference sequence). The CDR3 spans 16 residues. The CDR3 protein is CSAPGAGVSLNTEAFF. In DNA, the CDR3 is TGCAGTGCTCCTGGTGCAGGGGTTAGCCTGAACACTGAAGCTTTCTTT.

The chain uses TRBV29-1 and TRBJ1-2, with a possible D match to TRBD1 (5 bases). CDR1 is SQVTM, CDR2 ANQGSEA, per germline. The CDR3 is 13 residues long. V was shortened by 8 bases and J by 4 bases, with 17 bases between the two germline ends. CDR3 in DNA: TGCAGCATACAACGGGACGGGGCCTATGGCTACACCTTC. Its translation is CSIQRDGAYGYTF.

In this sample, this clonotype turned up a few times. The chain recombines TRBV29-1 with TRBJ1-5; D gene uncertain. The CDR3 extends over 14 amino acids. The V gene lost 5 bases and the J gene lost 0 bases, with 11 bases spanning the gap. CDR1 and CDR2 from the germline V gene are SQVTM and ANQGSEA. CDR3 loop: CSVLLPHSNQPQHF. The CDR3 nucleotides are TGCAGCGTTCTACTCCCCCATAGCAATCAGCCCCAGCATTTT. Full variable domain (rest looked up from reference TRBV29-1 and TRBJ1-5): SAVISQKPSRDICQRGTSLTIQCQVDSQVTMMFWYRQQPGQSLTLIATANQGSEATYESGFVIDKFPISRPNLTFSTLTVSNMSPEDSSIYLCSVLLPHSNQPQHFGDGTRLSIL.

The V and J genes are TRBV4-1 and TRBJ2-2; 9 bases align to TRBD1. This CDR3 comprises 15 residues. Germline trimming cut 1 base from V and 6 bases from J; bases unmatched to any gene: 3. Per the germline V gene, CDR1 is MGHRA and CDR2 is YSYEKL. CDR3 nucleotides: TGCGCCAGCAGCCAAGGACAGGGGGGCGCCGGGGAGCTGTTTTTT. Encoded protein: CASSQGQGGAGELFF.

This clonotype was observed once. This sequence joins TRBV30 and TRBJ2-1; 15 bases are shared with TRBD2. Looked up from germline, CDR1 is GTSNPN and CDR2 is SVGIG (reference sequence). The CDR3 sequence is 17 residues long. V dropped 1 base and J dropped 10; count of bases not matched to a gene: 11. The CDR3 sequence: CAWSALPGLAGGREQFF. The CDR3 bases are TGTGCCTGGAGTGCCCTCCCGGGACTAGCGGGAGGCCGAGAGCAGTTCTTC.

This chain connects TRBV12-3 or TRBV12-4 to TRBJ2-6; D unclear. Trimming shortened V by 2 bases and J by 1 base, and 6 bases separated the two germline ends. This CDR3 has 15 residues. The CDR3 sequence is CASSLRLSGANVLTF. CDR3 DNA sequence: TGTGCCAGCAGTTTAAGACTTTCTGGGGCCAACGTCCTGACTTTC.

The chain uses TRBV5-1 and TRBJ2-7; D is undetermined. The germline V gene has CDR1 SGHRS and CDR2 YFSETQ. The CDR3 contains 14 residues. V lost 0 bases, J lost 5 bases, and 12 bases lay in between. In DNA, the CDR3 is TGCGCCAGCAGCTTGGAGCACCTAATGCACGAGCAGTACTTC. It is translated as CASSLEHLMHEQYF.

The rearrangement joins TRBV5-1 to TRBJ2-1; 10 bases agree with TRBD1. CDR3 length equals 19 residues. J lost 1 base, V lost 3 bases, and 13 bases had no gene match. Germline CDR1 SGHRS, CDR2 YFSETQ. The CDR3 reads CASSSPETGGRRSYNEQFF. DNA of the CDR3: TGCGCCAGCAGCTCCCCGGAGACAGGGGGCCGGAGGTCCTACAATGAGCAGTTCTTC.

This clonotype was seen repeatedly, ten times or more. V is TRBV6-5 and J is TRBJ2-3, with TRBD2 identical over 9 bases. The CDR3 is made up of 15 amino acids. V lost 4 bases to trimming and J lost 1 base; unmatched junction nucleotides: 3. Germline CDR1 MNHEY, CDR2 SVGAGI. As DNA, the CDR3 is TGTGCCAGCAGTTCTAGGACTAGCGGCACAGATACGCAGTATTTT. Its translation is CASSSRTSGTDTQYF.

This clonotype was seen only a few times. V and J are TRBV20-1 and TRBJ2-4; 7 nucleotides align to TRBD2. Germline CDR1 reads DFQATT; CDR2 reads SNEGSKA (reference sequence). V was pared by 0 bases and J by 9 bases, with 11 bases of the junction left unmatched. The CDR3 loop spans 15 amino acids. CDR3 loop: CSARDGARGGSIQYF. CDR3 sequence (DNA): TGCAGTGCTAGAGATGGGGCCCGCGGGGGAAGCATTCAGTACTTC.

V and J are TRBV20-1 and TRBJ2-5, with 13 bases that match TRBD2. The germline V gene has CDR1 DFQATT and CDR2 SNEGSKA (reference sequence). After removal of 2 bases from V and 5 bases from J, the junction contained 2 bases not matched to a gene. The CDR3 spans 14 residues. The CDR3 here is CSARTLAGGETQYF. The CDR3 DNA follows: TGCAGTGCTAGAACACTAGCGGGAGGGGAGACCCAGTACTTC.

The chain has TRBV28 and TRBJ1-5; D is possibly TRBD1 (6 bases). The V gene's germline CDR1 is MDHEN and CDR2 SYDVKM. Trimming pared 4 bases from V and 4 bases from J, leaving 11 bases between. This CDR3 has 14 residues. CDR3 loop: CASSSPGENQPQHF. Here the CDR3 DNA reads TGTGCCAGCAGTTCTCCAGGGGAGAATCAGCCCCAGCATTTT.

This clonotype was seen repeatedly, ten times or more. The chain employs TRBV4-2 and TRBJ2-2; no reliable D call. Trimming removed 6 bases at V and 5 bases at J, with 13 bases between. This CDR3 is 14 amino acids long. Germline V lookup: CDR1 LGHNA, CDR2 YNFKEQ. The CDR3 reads CASSFTPPTGELFF. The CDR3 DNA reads TGTGCCAGCAGTTTCACCCCACCAACCGGGGAGCTGTTTTTT.

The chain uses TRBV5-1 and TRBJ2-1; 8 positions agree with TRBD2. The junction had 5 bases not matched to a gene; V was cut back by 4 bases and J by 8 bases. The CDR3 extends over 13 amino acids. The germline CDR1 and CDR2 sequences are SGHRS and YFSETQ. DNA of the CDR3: TGCGCCAGCAGCCTCTCACTAGCGGATGAGCAGTTCTTC. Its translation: CASSLSLADEQFF.

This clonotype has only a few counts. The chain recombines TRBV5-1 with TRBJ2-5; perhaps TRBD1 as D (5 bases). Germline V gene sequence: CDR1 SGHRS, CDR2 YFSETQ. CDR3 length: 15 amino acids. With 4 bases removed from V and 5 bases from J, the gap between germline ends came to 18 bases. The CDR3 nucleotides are TGCGCCAGCAGCGCCCTGGCAGGGCCTAGGGAGACCCAGTACTTC. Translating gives CASSALAGPRETQYF.

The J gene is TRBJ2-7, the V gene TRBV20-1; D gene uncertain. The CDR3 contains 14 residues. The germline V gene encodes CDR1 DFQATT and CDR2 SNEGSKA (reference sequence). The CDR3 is CGTLPSHTSYEQYF. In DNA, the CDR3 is TGCGGCACACTACCCTCCCACACCTCCTACGAGCAGTACTTC.

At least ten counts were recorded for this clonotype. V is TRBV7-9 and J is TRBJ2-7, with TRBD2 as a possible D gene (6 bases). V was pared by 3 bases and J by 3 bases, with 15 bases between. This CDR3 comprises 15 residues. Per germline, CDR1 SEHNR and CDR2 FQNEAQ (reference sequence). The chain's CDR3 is CASSFSERALYEQYF. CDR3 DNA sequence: TGTGCCAGCAGCTTTAGTGAGCGGGCCCTCTACGAGCAGTACTTC.

In nucleotides, the CDR3 is TGCAGTGCTAGACCCGGGGGGACCCTCGGGGGCTACACCTTC. Translating gives CSARPGGTLGGYTF. The rearrangement uses TRBV20-1 and TRBJ1-2; D is possibly TRBD1 (5 bases). This CDR3 region has 14 residues. Germline-derived CDR1 and CDR2 are DFQATT and SNEGSKA (reference sequence). The V and J ends lost 2 bases and 8 bases respectively, with 18 bases between them.

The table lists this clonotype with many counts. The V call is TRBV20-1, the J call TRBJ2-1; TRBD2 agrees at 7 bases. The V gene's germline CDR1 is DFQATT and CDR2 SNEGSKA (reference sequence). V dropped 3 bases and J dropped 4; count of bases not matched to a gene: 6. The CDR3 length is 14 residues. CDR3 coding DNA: TGCAGTGCTAGTGATACTAGCGAATACAATGAGCAGTTCTTC. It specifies CSASDTSEYNEQFF.

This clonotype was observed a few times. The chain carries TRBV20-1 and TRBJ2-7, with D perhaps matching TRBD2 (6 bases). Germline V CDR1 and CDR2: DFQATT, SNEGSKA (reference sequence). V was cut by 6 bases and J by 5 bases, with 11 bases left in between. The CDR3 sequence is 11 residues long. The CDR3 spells CSAITSHEQYF. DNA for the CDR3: TGCAGTGCCATCACTAGCCACGAGCAGTACTTC.

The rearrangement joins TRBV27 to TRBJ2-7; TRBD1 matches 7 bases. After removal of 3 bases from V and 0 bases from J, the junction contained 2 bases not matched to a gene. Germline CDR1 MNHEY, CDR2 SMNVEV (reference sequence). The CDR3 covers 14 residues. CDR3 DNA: TGTGCCAGCAGTTTCGGGGACAGCTCCTACGAGCAGTACTTC. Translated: CASSFGDSSYEQYF.

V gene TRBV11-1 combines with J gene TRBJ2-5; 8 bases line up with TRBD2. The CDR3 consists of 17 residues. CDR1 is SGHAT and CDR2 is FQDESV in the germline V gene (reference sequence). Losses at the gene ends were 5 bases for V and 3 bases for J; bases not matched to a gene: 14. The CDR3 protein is CASSARAVTSGKETQYF. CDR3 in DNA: TGTGCCAGCAGCGCCAGGGCAGTTACTAGCGGAAAAGAGACCCAGTACTTC.

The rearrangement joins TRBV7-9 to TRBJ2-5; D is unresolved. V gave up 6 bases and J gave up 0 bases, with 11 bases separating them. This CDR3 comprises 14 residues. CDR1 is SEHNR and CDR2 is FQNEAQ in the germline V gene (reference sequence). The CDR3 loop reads CASRLGTDQETQYF. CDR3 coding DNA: TGTGCCAGCAGATTGGGAACAGACCAAGAGACCCAGTACTTC.